This TCR beta chain was retrieved from a study of blood T cell repertoires in COVID-19. V was pared by 6 bases and J by 4 bases, with 0 bases of the junction left unmatched. Germline V CDR1 and CDR2: SNHLY, FYNNEI. The CDR3 spans 12 residues. Method: immunoSEQ multiplex PCR; TCRdb's copy keeps in-frame clones and lacks some. The data hold 100,000 to 120,000 clones, with approximately 89% observed a single time. The material sequenced was peripheral blood. The chain couples TRBV2 to TRBJ1-3, with TRBD1 matching over 7 bases. The receptor was isolated from a woman aged 60-75 years with COVID-19, enrolled during active disease. The CDR3 coding sequence is TGTGCCAGCAGGACAGGGGGAAACACCATATATTTT. Translation gives CASRTGGNTIYF. Combining the CDR3 with reference TRBV2 and TRBJ1-3 gives the whole variable domain EPEVTQTPSHQVTQMGQEVILRCVPISNHLYFYWYRQILGQKVEFLVSFYNNEISEKSEIFDDQFSVERPDGSNFTLKIRSTKLEDSAMYFCASRTGGNTIYFGEGSWLTVV.